Here is one T cell receptor (beta chain) with its context. Its antigen is as yet unknown. This entry belongs to a study of T cells in localized non-small cell lung cancer. Regarding the study as a whole: Uninvolved neighboring lung showed the greatest T cell clonality, exceeding tumor. A denser population of T cells in blood accompanied longer overall survival.

Looked up from germline, CDR1 is SGHRS and CDR2 is YFSETQ. The V gene lost 2 bases and the J gene lost 0 bases, with 8 bases spanning the gap. The CDR3 covers 14 residues. The protocol was immunoSEQ multiplex PCR, while the TCRdb copy is restricted to in-frame clones and leaves out a portion. The profile shows 30,000 to 35,000 clones, roughly 93% of them singletons. The TCR sequence derives from a female donor over 55 with stage I lung adenocarcinoma. Material: peripheral blood, obtained before any cancer treatment. The chain links TRBV5-1 to TRBJ1-1; D remains unclear. The CDR3 coding sequence is TGCGCCAGCAGCTTAACAGACATGAACACTGAAGCTTTCTTT. As protein: CASSLTDMNTEAFF.